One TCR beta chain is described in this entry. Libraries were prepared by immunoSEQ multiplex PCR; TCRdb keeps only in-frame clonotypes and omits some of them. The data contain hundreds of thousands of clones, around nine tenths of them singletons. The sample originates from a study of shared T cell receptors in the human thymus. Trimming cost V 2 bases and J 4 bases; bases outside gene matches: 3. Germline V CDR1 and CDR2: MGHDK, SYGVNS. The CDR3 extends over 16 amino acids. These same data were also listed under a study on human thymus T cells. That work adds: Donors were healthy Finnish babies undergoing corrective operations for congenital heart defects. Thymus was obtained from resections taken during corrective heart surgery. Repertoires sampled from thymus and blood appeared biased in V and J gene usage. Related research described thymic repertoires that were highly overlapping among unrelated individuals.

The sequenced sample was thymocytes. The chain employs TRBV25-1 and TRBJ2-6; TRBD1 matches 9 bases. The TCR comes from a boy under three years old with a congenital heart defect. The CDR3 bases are TGTGCCAGCAGTGAACGGACAGGGGAAGGGGCCAACGTCCTGACTTTC. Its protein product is CASSERTGEGANVLTF.